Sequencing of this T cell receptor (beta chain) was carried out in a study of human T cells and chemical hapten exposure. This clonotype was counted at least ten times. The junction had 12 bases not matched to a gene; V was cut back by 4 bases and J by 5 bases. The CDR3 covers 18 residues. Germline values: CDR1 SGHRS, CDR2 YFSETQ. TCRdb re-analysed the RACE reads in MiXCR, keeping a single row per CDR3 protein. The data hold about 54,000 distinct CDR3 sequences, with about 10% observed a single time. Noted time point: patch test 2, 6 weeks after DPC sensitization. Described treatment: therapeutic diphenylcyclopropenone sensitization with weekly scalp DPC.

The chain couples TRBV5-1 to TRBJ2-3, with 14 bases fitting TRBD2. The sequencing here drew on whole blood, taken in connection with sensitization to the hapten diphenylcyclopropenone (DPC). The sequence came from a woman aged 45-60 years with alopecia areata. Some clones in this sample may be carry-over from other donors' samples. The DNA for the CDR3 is TGCGCCAGCAGCCTACCACGACTAGCGGGGGGGAAGGTAGATACGCAGTATTTT. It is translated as CASSLPRLAGGKVDTQYF.